This record looks at one T cell receptor beta chain sequence and its context. Its recognized antigen is unknown. There are no base qualities to consult, and no much larger clone falls within one base. The immunoSEQ hsTCRB v3.0 assay was used at survey level resolution to sequence the TRB variable region. A depth of roughly 35,000-50,000 T-cell genomes per sample was targeted for TRB sequencing. An Illumina MiSeq with a v3 150-cycle kit was used to sequence the pooled TRB libraries. The authors processed their data as follows. Analysis of repertoires was carried out in R inside a reproducible Nextflow workflow spanning QC, data transformation and analysis. LymphoSeq2, an R package for exploring AIRR-Seq data, was used to implement the custom analyses. A few samples that produced fewer than 5000 total TRB sequences were removed, so 150 to 200 HIV repertoires were analyzed. Among the 180 to 200 HIV repertoires that were kept, approximately 61 were collected before ART initiation and roughly 130 were collected after ART initiation. Each repertoire was downsampled to 5000 TRB nucleotide sequences, and summary statistics were averaged across 100 downsampling iterations. TRB sequences were retained for analysis only if CDR3 regions of at least seven amino acids were present. Diversity was measured with a Shannon entropy-derived clonality score and the Gini coefficient. In repertoire networks, the top 5000 CDR3 amino acid sequences were linked whenever an edit distance of one separated two sequences. GLIPH2 predicted antigen specificity groups and MHC restriction for TRB CDR3 amino acid sequences. To flag known CMV, EBV, HIV or tissue antigen associations, CDR3 amino acid sequences were matched against VDJdb and McPAS-TCR. Pre-ART, post-ART and control groups were compared with Wilcoxon signed-rank tests and Holm-Bonferroni correction. Imported from immuneACCESS, the table was reduced by TCRdb to in-frame sequences with V and J called. These copies leave out some clones; in studies compared against another copy, an unresolved V gene accounts for under half, and the cause of the remainder is not known. That table gives V, J and clone size, and the DNA gave D and trimming. The table for this sample lists 22,000 or so clones; around three quarters of them were counted only once. Jointly, the top ten make up 14% of the sample.

Inclusive of the bounding cysteine and phenylalanine, the CDR3 is 14 residues long. Of all the DNA, just the CDR3 is kept, 42 bases in frame from base 1. In the germline V gene (reference sequence), CDR1 corresponds to LNHDA and CDR2 to SQIVND. Germline trimming amounts to 5 bases on V and 14 bases on J, with 8 as the count of junction bases outside the gene matches. This sample is drawn from a study of long-term antiretroviral therapy in people with HIV (dated by TCRdb to the early 2020s). General notes on the study: Collection of the earliest samples took place about a decade ahead of the 2015 WHO recommendation for immediate ART, at a time when ART was typically delayed until CD4 counts fell. Whether ART initiation and durable HIV suppression were associated with changes in peripheral blood TRB repertoire composition and diversity was tested in a retrospective serial study. The cohort contributed roughly 190 cryopreserved PBMC samples from around 30 adults with confirmed HIV infection, collected serially over a mean of about 6 years (range 1-12). Of the roughly 30 participants with HIV, roughly twelve were female. No cross-contamination during QIAcube processing was shown when test extractions of a monoclonal T-cell line were performed alongside about 30 polyclonal samples. The paper's findings and limits, for the study overall: The repertoire was dominated across all time points by expanded TRB clones identified before ART initiation, although this dominance was seen to fluctuate and to decrease in many PLHIV after ART. Inferences about post-ART repertoire changes were limited because no data were available on ART adherence, viral resistance or therapy changes. The samples were dated from the mid-2000s to the late 2010s, and the ART regimens that were used may be less effective than current ART regimens. ART initiation was associated with a significant increase in TRB diversity, but diversity stayed significantly below transplant donor controls even after long-term ART. Because cell numbers in pre-ART samples were limited, unsorted PBMC were profiled instead of sorted CD4+ and CD8+ T cells. HIV repertoires had narrower CDR3 length ranges than controls, and the network structure suggested an antigen-experienced repertoire that shifted only slightly toward naive after ART. Since PBMC availability was limited, sequencing covered only the TCR beta chain, with no alpha chain pairing.

Participants were included only if at least one PBMC sample before ART initiation and at least two post-ART samples were available. Every participant with HIV received treatment in the United States of America. Before DNA extraction, cryopreserved samples of about 0.9-10 million PBMC were thawed and then washed. At the time of the earliest PBMC sample, participants with HIV were aged between about 23 and 54 years. Per participant, PBMC samples came from 1-4 timepoints prior to ART initiation and 2-8 timepoints following ART initiation, for a median of 7 samples. For every participant, serial HIV viral load, CD4+ T-cell count, ART history and demographic data were obtained. Using a Qiagen kit on a QIAcube, genomic DNA was extracted from unsorted PBMC, with samples processed in batches of 12.

This material consisted of unsorted PBMCs, taken 2.9 years after starting antiretroviral therapy. The receptor was derived from a woman younger than 45 with HIV. The chain is made from TRBV19 and TRBJ1-6; TRBD1 matches 11 bases in the middle. The CDR3 sequence is CASSGRDRGITLHF. The nucleotide sequence is given as TGTGCCAGTAGTGGCCGGGACAGGGGGATAACCCTCCACTTT.